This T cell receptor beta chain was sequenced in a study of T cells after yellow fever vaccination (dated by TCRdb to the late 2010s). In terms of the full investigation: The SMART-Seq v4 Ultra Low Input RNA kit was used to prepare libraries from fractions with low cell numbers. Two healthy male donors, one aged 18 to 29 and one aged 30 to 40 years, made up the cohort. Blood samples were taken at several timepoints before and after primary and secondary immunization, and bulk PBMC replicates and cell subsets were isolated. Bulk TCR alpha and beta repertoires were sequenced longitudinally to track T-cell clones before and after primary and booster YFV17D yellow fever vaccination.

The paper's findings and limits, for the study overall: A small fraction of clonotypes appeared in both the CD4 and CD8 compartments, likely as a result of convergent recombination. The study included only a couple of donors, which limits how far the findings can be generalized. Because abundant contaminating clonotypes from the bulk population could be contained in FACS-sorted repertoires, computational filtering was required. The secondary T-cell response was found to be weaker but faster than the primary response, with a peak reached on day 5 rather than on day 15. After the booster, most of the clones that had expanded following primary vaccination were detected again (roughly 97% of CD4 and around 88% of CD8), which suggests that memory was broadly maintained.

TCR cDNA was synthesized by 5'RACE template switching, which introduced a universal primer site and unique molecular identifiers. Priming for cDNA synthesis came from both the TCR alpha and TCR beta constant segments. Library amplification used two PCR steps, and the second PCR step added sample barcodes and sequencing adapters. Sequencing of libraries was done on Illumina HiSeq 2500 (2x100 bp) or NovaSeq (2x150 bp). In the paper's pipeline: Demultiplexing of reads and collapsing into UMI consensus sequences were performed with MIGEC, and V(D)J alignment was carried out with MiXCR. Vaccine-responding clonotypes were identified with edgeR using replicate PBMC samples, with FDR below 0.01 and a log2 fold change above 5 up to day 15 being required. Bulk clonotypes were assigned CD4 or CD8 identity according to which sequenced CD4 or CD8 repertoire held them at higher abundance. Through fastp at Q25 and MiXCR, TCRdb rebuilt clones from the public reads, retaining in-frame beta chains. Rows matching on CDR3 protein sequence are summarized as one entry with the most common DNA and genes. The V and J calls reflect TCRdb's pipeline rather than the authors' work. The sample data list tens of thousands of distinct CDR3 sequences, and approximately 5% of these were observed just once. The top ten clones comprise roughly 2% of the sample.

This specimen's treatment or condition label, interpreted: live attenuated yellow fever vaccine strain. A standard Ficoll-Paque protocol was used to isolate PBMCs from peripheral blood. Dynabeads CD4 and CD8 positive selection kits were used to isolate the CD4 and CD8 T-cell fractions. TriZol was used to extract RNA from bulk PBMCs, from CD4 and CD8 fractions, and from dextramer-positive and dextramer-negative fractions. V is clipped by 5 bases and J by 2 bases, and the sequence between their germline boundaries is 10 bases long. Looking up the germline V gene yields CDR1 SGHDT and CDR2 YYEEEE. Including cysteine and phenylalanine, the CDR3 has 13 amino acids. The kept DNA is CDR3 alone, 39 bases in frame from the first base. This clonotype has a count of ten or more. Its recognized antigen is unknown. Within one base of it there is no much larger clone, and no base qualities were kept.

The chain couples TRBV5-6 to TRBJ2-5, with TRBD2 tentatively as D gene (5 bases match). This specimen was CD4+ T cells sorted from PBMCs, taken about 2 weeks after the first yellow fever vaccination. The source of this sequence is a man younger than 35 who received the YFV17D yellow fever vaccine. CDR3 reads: CASSPGVQETQYF. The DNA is TGTGCCAGCAGTCCCGGGGTTCAAGAGACCCAGTACTTC.